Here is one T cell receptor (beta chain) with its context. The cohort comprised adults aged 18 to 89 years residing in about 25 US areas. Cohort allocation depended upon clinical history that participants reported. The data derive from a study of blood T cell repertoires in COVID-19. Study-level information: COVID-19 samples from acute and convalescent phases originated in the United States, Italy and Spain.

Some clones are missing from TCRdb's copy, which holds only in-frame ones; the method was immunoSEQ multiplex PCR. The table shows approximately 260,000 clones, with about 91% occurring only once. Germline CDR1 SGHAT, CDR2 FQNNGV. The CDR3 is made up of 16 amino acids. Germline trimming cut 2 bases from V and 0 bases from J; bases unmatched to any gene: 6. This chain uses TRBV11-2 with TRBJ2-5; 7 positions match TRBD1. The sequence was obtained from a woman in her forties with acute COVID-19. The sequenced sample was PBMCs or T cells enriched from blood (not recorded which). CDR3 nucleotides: TGTGCCAGCAGCTTAAGGAACAGGGGACACCAAGAGACCCAGTACTTC. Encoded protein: CASSLRNRGHQETQYF.